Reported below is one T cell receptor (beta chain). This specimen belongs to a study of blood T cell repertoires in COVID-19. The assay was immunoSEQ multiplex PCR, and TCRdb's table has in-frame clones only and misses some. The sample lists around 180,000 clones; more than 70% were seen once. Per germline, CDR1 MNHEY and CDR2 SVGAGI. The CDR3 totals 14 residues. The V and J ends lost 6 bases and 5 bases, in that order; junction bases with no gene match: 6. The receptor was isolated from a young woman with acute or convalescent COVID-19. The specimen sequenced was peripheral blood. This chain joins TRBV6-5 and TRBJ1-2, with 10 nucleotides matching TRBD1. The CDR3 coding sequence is TGTGCCAGCAGACCCGGACAGGGGGGGTATGGCTACACCTTC. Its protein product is CASRPGQGGYGYTF.